This TCR delta chain was profiled in a study of γδ T cells in repeated Plasmodium falciparum infection. Looking at the study overall: Donors were malaria-exposed Malian children or age- and gender-matched Australian children.

V gave up 4 bases and J gave up 3 bases; unmatched junction bases: 36. The CDR3 has 23 amino acids. In germline, CDR1 is TVYSNPD, CDR2 GDNSRS (reference sequence). Bulk repertoires came from Vgamma9/Vdelta2+ or Vdelta2-negative gammadelta T cells flow-sorted from PBMC. With CATT, TCRdb re-called clones from the multiplex PCR reads. The table lists around 50,000 delta-chain clones, around 2% of them singletons. This clone was counted between two and nine times. The protein TCRdb gives is from a much larger clone and does not agree with this DNA's translation at residue 18, likely a read error; the protein shown here comes from the DNA.

The chain is built from TRDV3 and TRDJ1; 9 bases map to TRDD3. The J gene, absent from TCRdb, was called here by matching the DNA to germline. Source material: gamma-delta T cells from blood. This sequence originates from a pool of human donors (malaria-infected and uninfected, not separated). Here the CDR3 reads CASLSTGGQTAKVGVRYSDKLIF. CDR3 sequence (DNA): TGTGCCTCCCTCAGTACTGGGGGACAGACGGCGAAAGTGGGGGTGAGATACTCCGATAAACTCATCTTT.